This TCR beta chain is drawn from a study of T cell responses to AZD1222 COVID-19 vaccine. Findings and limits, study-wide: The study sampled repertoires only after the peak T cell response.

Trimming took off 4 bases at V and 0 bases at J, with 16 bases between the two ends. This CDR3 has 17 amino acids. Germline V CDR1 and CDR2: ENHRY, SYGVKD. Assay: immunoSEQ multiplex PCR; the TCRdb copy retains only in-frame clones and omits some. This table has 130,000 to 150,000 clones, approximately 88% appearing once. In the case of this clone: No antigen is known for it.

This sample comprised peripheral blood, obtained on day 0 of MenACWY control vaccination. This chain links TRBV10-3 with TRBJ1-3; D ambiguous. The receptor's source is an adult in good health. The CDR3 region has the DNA TGTGCCATCAGTGCGTCCCCAGTCCTGAGCTCTGGAAACACCATATATTTT. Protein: CAISASPVLSSGNTIYF.